The 25 T cell receptor beta chains below come from one sample, sequenced in a study of cytotoxic CD8 clonotypes in ibrutinib-treated CLL. Profiling relied on immunoSEQ multiplex PCR, and the TCRdb table lists in-frame clones only, not all of them. The sample has about 68,000 clones, roughly two thirds seen once. Specimen: PBMCs, collected after 12 months of ibrutinib treatment. These receptors all stem from a human donor with chronic lymphocytic leukemia.

This chain uses TRBV29-1 with TRBJ2-3, with 8 bases matching TRBD2. The CDR3 has 14 amino acids. Germline CDR1 reads SQVTM; CDR2 reads ANQGSEA. Unmatched junction bases numbered 5, after V lost 6 bases and J lost 0 bases. The CDR3 spells CSVGSGISTDTQYF. DNA for the CDR3: TGCAGCGTCGGTAGCGGGATTAGCACAGATACGCAGTATTTT.

The rearrangement links TRBV30 to TRBJ1-5; 7 bases are shared with TRBD1. The CDR3 contains 14 residues. V was pared by 3 bases and J by 3 bases, with 5 bases of the junction left unmatched. Germline CDR1 GTSNPN, CDR2 SVGIG (reference sequence). The CDR3 reads CAWSHGQVNQPQHF. The CDR3 DNA follows: TGTGCCTGGAGCCATGGACAGGTCAATCAGCCCCAGCATTTT.

J is TRBJ2-3 and V is TRBV13, with D possibly being TRBD1 (5 bases). CDR1 PRHDT and CDR2 FYEKMQ come from the germline V gene (reference sequence). This CDR3 region has 15 residues. V was pared by 2 bases and J by 0 bases, with 9 bases between. CDR3 region: CASSLRQLSTDTQYF. The CDR3 DNA is TGTGCCAGCAGCTTACGACAGCTCAGCACAGATACGCAGTATTTT.

V gene TRBV21-1 combines with J gene TRBJ2-3. TRBV21-1 is classified as a pseudogene. This CDR3 has 20 residues. CDR3: CASSKLDPPTGTNTSDTQYF. The CDR3 DNA follows: TGTGCCAGCAGCAAACTCGACCCGCCTACCGGGACGAACACATCAGATACGCAGTATTTT.

CDR3 protein: CASSIFSQASSYNSPLHF. The CDR3 nucleotides read TGTGCCAGTAGTATTTTTTCCCAGGCGAGCTCCTATAATTCACCCCTCCACTTT. The rearrangement links TRBV19 to TRBJ1-6; D remains unclear. CDR3 size: 18 residues. V was trimmed by 3 bases and J by 0 bases, leaving 15 bases between them. Germline values: CDR1 LNHDA, CDR2 SQIVND (reference sequence).

This chain connects TRBV7-9 to TRBJ1-5; weak D call: TRBD1 (6 bases). This CDR3 region has 13 residues. Deletions cut 4 bases from V and 4 bases from J, with 8 bases between. Germline CDR1 and CDR2: SEHNR and FQNEAQ (reference sequence). The CDR3 DNA sequence: TGTGCCAGCAGCTCACAGGGAAATCAGCCCCAGCATTTT. Translating it yields CASSSQGNQPQHF.

The chain recombines TRBV5-1 with TRBJ2-4, with 8 bases matching TRBD2. The CDR3 runs to 19 residues. CDR1 and CDR2 from the germline V gene are SGHRS and YFSETQ. The trim removed 0 bases at V and 6 bases at J, leaving 17 bases unmatched. CDR3: CASSLAASGPLSGGNIQYF. The CDR3 nucleotides are TGCGCCAGCAGCTTGGCGGCTAGCGGGCCCCTCTCGGGGGGAAACATTCAGTACTTC. Full variable domain (remainder filled in from reference TRBV5-1 and TRBJ2-4): KAGVTQTPRYLIKTRGQQVTLSCSPISGHRSVSWYQQTPGQGLQFLFEYFSETQRNKGNFPGRFSGRQFSNSRSEMNVSTLELGDSALYLCASSLAASGPLSGGNIQYFGAGTRLSVL.

This rearrangement joins TRBV13 to TRBJ1-5, with D possibly TRBD1 on 6 matching bases. Germline V gene sequence: CDR1 PRHDT, CDR2 FYEKMQ (reference sequence). The CDR3 covers 14 residues. V gave up 4 bases and J gave up 2 bases, with 9 bases separating them. The CDR3 DNA is TGTGCCAGCAGCTCTCGGACAGGCAATCAGCCCCAGCATTTT. It codes for CASSSRTGNQPQHF.

The rearrangement uses TRBV19 and TRBJ2-3; D remains ambiguous. The CDR3 runs 13 residues. From germline, CDR1 is LNHDA and CDR2 SQIVND (reference sequence). With 6 bases removed from V and 12 bases from J, the gap between germline ends came to 19 bases. The CDR3 reads CASSPPVAGYQYF. The CDR3 DNA is TGTGCCAGTAGCCCCCCTGTTGCTGGGTACCAGTATTTT. The entire variable domain, with the rest obtained from reference TRBV19 and TRBJ2-3, is as follows: DGGITQSPKYLFRKEGQNVTLSCEQNLNHDAMYWYRQDPGQGLRLIYYSQIVNDFQKGDIAEGYSVSREKKESFPLTVTSAQKNPTAFYLCASSPPVAGYQYFGPGTRLTVL.

The chain carries TRBV7-2 and TRBJ2-4, with D perhaps TRBD1 (6 bases). The CDR3 extends over 13 amino acids. Trimming removed 1 base from V and 9 bases from J, with 10 bases in between. Germline assignment: CDR1 SGHTA and CDR2 FQGNSA. CDR3 region: CASSLEQGAIQYF. The CDR3 nucleotides are TGTGCCAGCAGCTTAGAACAGGGAGCCATTCAGTACTTC.

The chain employs TRBV6-5 and TRBJ1-1; a weak D match, TRBD1 (5 bases). This CDR3 is built from 14 residues. Germline values: CDR1 MNHEY, CDR2 SVGAGI. V lost 6 bases and J 1 base, leaving 12 bases between the germline ends. The CDR3 DNA reads TGTGCCAGCAGGTCCCCCAGGGAGAACACTGAAGCTTTCTTT. Its translation: CASRSPRENTEAFF.

The CDR3 region is CASSQDTSGYYEQYF. DNA of the CDR3: TGCGCCAGCAGCCAAGATACTTCGGGCTACTACGAGCAGTACTTC. This chain connects TRBV4-1 to TRBJ2-7; D call uncertain. V was clipped by 0 bases and J by 3 bases, with 12 bases between them. The CDR3 consists of 15 residues. CDR1 MGHRA and CDR2 YSYEKL come from the germline V gene.

This clone was counted a few times. The chain is built from TRBV5-5 and TRBJ2-5; unclear D gene. CDR1 and CDR2 (germline): SGHKS, YYEKEE (reference sequence). Deletions cut 7 bases from V and 0 bases from J, with 16 bases between. The CDR3 runs to 15 residues. Written as DNA, the CDR3 is TGTGCCAGCTCATGGGCTTGGCCGTACCAAGAGACCCAGTACTTC. Encoded protein: CASSWAWPYQETQYF. Full variable domain (remainder filled in from reference TRBV5-5 and TRBJ2-5): DAGVTQSPTHLIKTRGQQVTLRCSPISGHKSVSWYQQVLGQGPQFIFQYYEKEERGRGNFPDRFSARQFPNYSSELNVNALLLGDSALYLCASSWAWPYQETQYFGPGTRLLVL.

The chain joins TRBV6-6 to TRBJ2-2, with a weak D call TRBD2 (5 bases). The CDR3 is 15 amino acids. Germline assignment: CDR1 MNHNY and CDR2 SVGAGI (reference sequence). Trimming took 4 bases from V and 4 from J, leaving 13 bases between them. The CDR3 nucleotides read TGTGCCAGCAGTTCCGCGGAGGATCCCACCGGGGAGCTGTTTTTT. Protein product: CASSSAEDPTGELFF.

The chain recombines TRBV30 with TRBJ1-6; no clear D. V dropped 0 bases and J dropped 8 bases, with 14 bases sitting between them. This CDR3 has 15 residues. Germline V CDR1 and CDR2: GTSNPN, SVGIG (reference sequence). The CDR3 sequence: CAWSVFEGRDSPLHF. CDR3 bases: TGTGCCTGGAGTGTTTTTGAGGGTAGAGATTCACCCCTCCACTTT.

This clone was observed a few times. The chain combines TRBV7-9 with TRBJ1-2; D may be TRBD1 (6 bases). This CDR3 has 13 amino acids. Germline V gene lookup returns CDR1 SEHNR and CDR2 FQNEAQ (reference sequence). Trimming left V 6 bases short and J 5 bases short, with 13 bases between. Here the CDR3 DNA reads TGTGCCAGCAGTGGGGGCGAGGCGTATGGCTACACCTTC. It encodes CASSGGEAYGYTF.

The chain combines TRBV5-1 with TRBJ2-5, with 14 nucleotides matching TRBD2. CDR1 is SGHRS, CDR2 YFSETQ, per germline. V shed 4 bases, J shed 9 bases, and the junction held 11 bases outside the gene matches. This CDR3 spans 16 amino acids. The CDR3: CASSEGLAGDGGAQYF. CDR3 nucleotide sequence: TGCGCCAGCAGCGAGGGACTAGCGGGAGACGGGGGTGCCCAGTACTTC. The full variable domain, its missing parts supplied by reference TRBV5-1 and TRBJ2-5, is KAGVTQTPRYLIKTRGQQVTLSCSPISGHRSVSWYQQTPGQGLQFLFEYFSETQRNKGNFPGRFSGRQFSNSRSEMNVSTLELGDSALYLCASSEGLAGDGGAQYFGPGTRLLVL.

CDR3 bases: TGTGCCAGCAGTGACTCCCCTGGAGCGGGTACACCAGATACGCAGTATTTT. The encoded protein is CASSDSPGAGTPDTQYF. The chain employs TRBV6-4 and TRBJ2-3; possibly TRBD2 for D (6 bases). Trimming removed 0 bases from V and 4 bases from J, with 17 bases in between. Germline CDR1 reads MRHNA; CDR2 reads SNTAGT. This CDR3 contains 17 residues.

This chain connects TRBV7-7 to TRBJ2-7, with D possibly being TRBD1 (5 bases). Trimming removed 5 bases at V and 2 bases at J, with 16 bases between. The CDR3 length is 15 residues. Germline loops: CDR1 SSHAT, CDR2 FNYEAQ (reference sequence). CDR3 sequence reads: CASSPTWGNTYEQYF. The CDR3 bases are TGTGCCAGCAGCCCTACCTGGGGCAACACCTACGAGCAGTACTTC.

CDR3 bases: TGTGCCTGGAGCTCGGGACTAGCGGGTGTTGAGGAGCAGTTCTTC. Encoded protein: CAWSSGLAGVEEQFF. This rearrangement joins TRBV30 to TRBJ2-1; 12 bases are shared with TRBD2. From germline, CDR1 is GTSNPN and CDR2 SVGIG (reference sequence). The CDR3 contains 15 residues. The ends lost 3 bases at V and 10 bases at J; junction bases unmatched: 10.

The rearrangement joins TRBV19 to TRBJ1-2; D is undetermined. CDR3 size: 13 residues. From germline, CDR1 is LNHDA and CDR2 SQIVND (reference sequence). The V end was cut by 6 bases, the J end by 0 bases, with 8 bases between. CDR3 DNA: TGTGCCAGTAGAGGTGAAACTAACTATGGCTACACCTTC. This translates into CASRGETNYGYTF.

The chain joins TRBV6-1 to TRBJ1-1, with D perhaps TRBD1 (5 bases). The germline V gene has CDR1 MNHNS and CDR2 SASEGT. CDR3 size: 11 residues. Trimming cost V 9 bases and J 5 bases, with 10 bases left between them. Written as DNA, the CDR3 is TGTGCCAGTGTGGGGGGGACTGAAGCTTTCTTT. It yields the protein CASVGGTEAFF.

This clone was observed once. The gene calls are TRBV6-5 and TRBJ1-1; D is unclear. The CDR3 contains 13 residues. The ends were cut back, 5 bases at V and 1 base at J, with 8 bases in the middle. Germline V gene data show CDR1 as MNHEY and CDR2 as SVGAGI. CDR3 residues: CASSPRPNTEAFF. CDR3 coding DNA: TGTGCCAGCAGTCCCCGGCCGAACACTGAAGCTTTCTTT.

The chain links TRBV4-3 to TRBJ1-6, with 9 nucleotides matching TRBD1. With V trimmed by 0 bases and J by 7 bases, 4 bases remained unmatched. The CDR3 has 16 residues. CDR1 and CDR2 from the germline V gene are LGHNA and YSLEER. CDR3 loop: CASSQDPGTGNSPLHF. The CDR3 DNA reads TGCGCCAGCAGCCAAGATCCCGGGACAGGGAATTCACCCCTCCACTTT.

V gene TRBV2 combines with J gene TRBJ1-1; D not resolved. This CDR3 is built from 15 residues. Trimming pared 4 bases from V and 3 bases from J, leaving 15 bases between. Germline CDR1 reads SNHLY; CDR2 reads FYNNEI. The CDR3 DNA follows: TGTGCCAGCAGTGCCGTGCGGGGTCCGGACACTGAAGCTTTCTTT. It encodes CASSAVRGPDTEAFF. Using reference TRBV2 and TRBJ1-1 for the parts outside the CDR3, the full variable domain is EPEVTQTPSHQVTQMGQEVILRCVPISNHLYFYWYRQILGQKVEFLVSFYNNEISEKSEIFDDQFSVERPDGSNFTLKIRSTKLEDSAMYFCASSAVRGPDTEAFFGQGTRLTVV.